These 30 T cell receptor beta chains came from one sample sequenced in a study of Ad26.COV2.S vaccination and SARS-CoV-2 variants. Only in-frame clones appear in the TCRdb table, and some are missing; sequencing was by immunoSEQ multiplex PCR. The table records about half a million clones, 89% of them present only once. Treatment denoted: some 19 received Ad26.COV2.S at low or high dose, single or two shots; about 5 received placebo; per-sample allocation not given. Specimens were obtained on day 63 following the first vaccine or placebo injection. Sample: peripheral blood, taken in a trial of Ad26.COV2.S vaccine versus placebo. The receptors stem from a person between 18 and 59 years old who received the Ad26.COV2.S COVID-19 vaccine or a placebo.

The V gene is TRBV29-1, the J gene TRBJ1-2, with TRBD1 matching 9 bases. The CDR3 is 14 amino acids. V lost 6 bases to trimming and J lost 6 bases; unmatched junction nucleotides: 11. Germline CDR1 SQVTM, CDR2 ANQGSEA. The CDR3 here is CSVQGDRDGHGYTF. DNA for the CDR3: TGCAGCGTCCAAGGGGACAGGGATGGGCATGGCTACACCTTC.

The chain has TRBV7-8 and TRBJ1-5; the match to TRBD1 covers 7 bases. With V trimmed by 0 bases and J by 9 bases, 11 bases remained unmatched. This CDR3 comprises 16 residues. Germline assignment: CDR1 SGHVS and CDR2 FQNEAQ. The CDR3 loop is CASSLARDSLLWPQHF. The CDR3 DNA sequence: TGTGCCAGCAGCTTAGCGAGGGACAGTTTGTTATGGCCCCAGCATTTT.

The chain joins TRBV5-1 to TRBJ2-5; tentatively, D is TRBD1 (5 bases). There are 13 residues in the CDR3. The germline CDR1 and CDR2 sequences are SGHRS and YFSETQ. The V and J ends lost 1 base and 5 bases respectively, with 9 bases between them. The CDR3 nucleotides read TGCGCCAGCAGCTTGCAGGGTCGGGAGACCCAGTACTTC. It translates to CASSLQGRETQYF.

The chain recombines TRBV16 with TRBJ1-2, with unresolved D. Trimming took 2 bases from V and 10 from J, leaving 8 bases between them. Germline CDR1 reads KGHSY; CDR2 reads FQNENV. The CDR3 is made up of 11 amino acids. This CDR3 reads CASSQLIDYTF. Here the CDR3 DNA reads TGTGCCAGCAGCCAACTCATCGACTACACCTTC.

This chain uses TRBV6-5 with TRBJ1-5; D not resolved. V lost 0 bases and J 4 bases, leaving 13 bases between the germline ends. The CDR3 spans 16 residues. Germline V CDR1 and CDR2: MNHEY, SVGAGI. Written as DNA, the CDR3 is TGTGCCAGCAGTTACTCGCCGCCGGGCTCTAATCAGCCCCAGCATTTT. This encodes CASSYSPPGSNQPQHF.

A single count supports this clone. CDR3 region: CASRPHLDSPYEQYF. The CDR3, as DNA: TGTGCCAGCAGGCCGCATTTAGACAGCCCGTACGAGCAGTACTTC. The genes are TRBV27 and TRBJ2-7; the D gene is possibly TRBD1 (5 bases). The CDR3 extends over 15 amino acids. Deletions cut 6 bases from V and 4 bases from J, with 19 bases between. Germline assignment: CDR1 MNHEY and CDR2 SMNVEV (reference sequence).

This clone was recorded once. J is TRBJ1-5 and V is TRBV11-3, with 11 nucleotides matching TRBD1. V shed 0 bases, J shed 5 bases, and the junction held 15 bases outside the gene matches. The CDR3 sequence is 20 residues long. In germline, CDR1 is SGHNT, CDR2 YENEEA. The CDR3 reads CASSLDSDRGPQIRYQPQHF. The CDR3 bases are TGTGCCAGCAGCTTAGATTCGGACAGGGGGCCGCAAATTCGTTATCAGCCCCAGCATTTT.

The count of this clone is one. The CDR3 DNA is TGCGCCAGCAGAACCGGGACAGGGGGCGAGCAGTACTTC. Residues: CASRTGTGGEQYF. The rearrangement uses TRBV5-1 and TRBJ2-7, with TRBD1 identical over 11 bases. This CDR3 has 13 amino acids. In germline, CDR1 is SGHRS, CDR2 YFSETQ. V trimming: 5 bases; J trimming: 6 bases; junction bases outside the gene matches: 4.

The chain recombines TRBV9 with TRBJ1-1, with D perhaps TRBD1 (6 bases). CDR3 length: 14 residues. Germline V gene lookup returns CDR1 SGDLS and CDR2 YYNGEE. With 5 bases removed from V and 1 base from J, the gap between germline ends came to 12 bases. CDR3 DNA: TGTGCCAGCAGTCAGGGACATCCGAACACTGAAGCTTTCTTT. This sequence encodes CASSQGHPNTEAFF. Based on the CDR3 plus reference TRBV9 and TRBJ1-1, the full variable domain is DSGVTQTPKHLITATGQRVTLRCSPRSGDLSVYWYQQSLDQGLQFLIQYYNGEERAKGNILERFSAQQFPDLHSELNLSSLELGDSALYFCASSQGHPNTEAFFGQGTRLTVV.

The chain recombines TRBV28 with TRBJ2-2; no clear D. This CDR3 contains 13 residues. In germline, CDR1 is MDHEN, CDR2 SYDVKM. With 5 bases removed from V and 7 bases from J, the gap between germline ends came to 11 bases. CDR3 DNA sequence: TGTGCCAGCAGTCCTGGGTTGAACGGGGAGCTGTTTTTT. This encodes CASSPGLNGELFF. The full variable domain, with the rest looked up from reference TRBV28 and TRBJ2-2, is DVKVTQSSRYLVKRTGEKVFLECVQDMDHENMFWYRQDPGLGLRLIYFSYDVKMKEKGDIPEGYSVSREKKERFSLILESASTNQTSMYLCASSPGLNGELFFGEGSRLTVL.

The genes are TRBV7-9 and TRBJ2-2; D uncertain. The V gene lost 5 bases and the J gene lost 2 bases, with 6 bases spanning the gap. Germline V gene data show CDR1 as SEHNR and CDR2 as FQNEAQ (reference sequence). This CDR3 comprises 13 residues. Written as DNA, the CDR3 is TGTGCCAGCAGCCGGAGTAACACCGGGGAGCTGTTTTTT. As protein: CASSRSNTGELFF.

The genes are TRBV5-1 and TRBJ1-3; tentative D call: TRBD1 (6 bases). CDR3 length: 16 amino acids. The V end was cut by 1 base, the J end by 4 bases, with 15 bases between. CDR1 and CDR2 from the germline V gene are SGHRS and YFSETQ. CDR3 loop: CASSLHRDLRGNTIYF. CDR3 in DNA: TGCGCCAGCAGCTTGCACAGGGACCTTCGAGGAAACACCATATATTTT.

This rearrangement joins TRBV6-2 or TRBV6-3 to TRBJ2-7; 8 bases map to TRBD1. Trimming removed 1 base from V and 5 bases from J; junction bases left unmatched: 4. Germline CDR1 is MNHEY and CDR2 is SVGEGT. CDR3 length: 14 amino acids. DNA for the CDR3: TGTGCCAGCAGTTACTTCCAGGGGGCGAACGAGCAGTACTTC. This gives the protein CASSYFQGANEQYF.

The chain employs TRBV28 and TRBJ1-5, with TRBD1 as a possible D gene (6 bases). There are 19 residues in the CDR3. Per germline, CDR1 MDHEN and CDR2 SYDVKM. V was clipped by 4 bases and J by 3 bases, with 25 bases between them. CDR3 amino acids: CASSSGGAGARGYNQPQHF. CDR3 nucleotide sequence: TGTGCCAGCAGTTCCGGGGGGGCGGGAGCTCGGGGATACAATCAGCCCCAGCATTTT.

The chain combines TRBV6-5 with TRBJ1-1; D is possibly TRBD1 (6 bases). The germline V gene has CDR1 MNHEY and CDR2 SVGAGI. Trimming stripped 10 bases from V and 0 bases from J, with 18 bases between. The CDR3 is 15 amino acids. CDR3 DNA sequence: TGTGCCACAGGGGCGAGCCTACTCATGAACACTGAAGCTTTCTTT. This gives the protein CATGASLLMNTEAFF.

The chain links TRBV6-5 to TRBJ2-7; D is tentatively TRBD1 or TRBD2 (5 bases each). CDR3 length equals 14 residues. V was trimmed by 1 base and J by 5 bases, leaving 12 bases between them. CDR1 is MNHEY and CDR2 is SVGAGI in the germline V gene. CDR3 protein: CASSYYGGTNEQYF. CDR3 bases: TGTGCCAGCAGTTACTATGGGGGTACGAACGAGCAGTACTTC.

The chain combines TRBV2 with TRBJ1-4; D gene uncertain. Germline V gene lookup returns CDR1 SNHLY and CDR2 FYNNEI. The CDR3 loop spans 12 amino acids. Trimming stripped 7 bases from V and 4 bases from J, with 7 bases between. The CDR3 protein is CASKGFNEKLFF. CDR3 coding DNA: TGTGCCAGCAAAGGGTTTAATGAAAAACTGTTTTTT.

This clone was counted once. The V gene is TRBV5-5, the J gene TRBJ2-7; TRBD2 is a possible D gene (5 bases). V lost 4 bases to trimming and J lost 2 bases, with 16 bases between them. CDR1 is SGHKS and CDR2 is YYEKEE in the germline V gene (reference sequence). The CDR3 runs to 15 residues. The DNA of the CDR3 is TGTGCCAGCAGCCCCTTGGGAGCCGGGACCTACGAGCAGTACTTC. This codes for CASSPLGAGTYEQYF.

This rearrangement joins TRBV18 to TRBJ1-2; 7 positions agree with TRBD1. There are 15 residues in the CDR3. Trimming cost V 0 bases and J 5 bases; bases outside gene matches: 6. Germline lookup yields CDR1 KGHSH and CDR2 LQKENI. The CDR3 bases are TGTGCCAGCTCACCACCGGGACAGCGGTCTTATGGCTACACCTTC. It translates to CASSPPGQRSYGYTF.

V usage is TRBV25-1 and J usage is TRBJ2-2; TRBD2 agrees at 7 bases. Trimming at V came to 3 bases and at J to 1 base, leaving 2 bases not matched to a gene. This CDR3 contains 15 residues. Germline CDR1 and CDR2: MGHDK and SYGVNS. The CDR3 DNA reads TGTGCCAGCAGTGATCGGGGGGTGAACACCGGGGAGCTGTTTTTT. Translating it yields CASSDRGVNTGELFF.

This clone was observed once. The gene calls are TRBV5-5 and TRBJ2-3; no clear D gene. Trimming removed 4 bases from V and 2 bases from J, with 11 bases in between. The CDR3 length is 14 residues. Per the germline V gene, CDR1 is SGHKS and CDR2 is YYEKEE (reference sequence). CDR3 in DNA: TGTGCCAGCAGCAACTGGGATCACACAGATACGCAGTATTTT. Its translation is CASSNWDHTDTQYF.

The CDR3 is CASTEEDGRRSPLHF. The CDR3 bases are TGTGCCAGCACCGAGGAGGACGGACGACGTTCACCCCTCCACTTT. The rearrangement joins TRBV28 to TRBJ1-6; D unresolved. The CDR3 runs to 15 residues. Looked up from germline, CDR1 is MDHEN and CDR2 is SYDVKM. V dropped 7 bases and J dropped 9 bases, with 19 bases sitting between them.

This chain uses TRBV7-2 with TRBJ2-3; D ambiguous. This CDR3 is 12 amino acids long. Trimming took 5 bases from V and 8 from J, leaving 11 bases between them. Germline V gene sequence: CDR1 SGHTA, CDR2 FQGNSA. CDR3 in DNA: TGTGCCAGCAGCCGGGCCGGTGGTACGCAGTATTTT. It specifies CASSRAGGTQYF.

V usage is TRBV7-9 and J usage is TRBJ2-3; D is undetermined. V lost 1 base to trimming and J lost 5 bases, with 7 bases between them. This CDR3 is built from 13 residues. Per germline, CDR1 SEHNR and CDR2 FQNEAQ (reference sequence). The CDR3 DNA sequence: TGTGCCAGCAGCTTAGTACTCGGAGATACGCAGTATTTT. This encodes CASSLVLGDTQYF.

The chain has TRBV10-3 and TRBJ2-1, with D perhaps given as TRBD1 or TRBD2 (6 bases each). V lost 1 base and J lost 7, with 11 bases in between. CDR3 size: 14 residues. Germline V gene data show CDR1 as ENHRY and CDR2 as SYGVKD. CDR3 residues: CAISELGGGNEQFF. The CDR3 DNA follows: TGTGCCATCAGTGAGTTGGGGGGCGGGAATGAGCAGTTCTTC.

The CDR3 DNA follows: TGTGCCATCAGTGACCCCACGGCACAGGGGGGTTTTGAGCAGTTCTTC. It encodes CAISDPTAQGGFEQFF. This chain links TRBV10-3 with TRBJ2-1; 8 bases match TRBD1. V shed 3 bases and J 9 bases; nucleotides not matched to a gene: 13. This CDR3 region has 16 residues. Germline V gene lookup returns CDR1 ENHRY and CDR2 SYGVKD.

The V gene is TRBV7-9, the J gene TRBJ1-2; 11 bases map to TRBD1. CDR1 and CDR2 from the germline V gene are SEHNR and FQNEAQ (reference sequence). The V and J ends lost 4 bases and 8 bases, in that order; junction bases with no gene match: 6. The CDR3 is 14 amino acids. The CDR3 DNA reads TGTGCCAGCAGCTCCGGACAGGGGGCGCGGGGCTACACCTTC. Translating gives CASSSGQGARGYTF.

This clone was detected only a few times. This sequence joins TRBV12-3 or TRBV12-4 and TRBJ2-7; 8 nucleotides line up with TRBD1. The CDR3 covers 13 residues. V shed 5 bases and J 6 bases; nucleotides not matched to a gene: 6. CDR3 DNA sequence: TGTGCCAGCAGTGGGGACAGGCTGGGCGAGCAGTACTTC. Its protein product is CASSGDRLGEQYF.

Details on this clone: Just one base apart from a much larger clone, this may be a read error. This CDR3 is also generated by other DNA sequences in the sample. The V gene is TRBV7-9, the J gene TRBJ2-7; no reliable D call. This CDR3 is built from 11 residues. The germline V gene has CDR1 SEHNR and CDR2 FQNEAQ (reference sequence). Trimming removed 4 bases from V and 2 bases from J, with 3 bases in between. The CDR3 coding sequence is TGTGCCAGCAGCTCACCCTACGAGCAGTACTTC. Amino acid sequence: CASSSPYEQYF.

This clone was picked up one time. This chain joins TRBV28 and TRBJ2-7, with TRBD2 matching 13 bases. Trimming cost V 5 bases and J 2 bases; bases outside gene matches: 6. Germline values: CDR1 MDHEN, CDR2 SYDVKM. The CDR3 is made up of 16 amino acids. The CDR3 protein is CASSPPGTSGTYEQYF. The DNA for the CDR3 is TGTGCCAGCAGTCCCCCGGGGACTAGCGGGACCTACGAGCAGTACTTC.